The clone carrying this T cell receptor (beta chain) has only one observation. Its antigen is currently unknown. One end of the junction varies from germline; a read error may be responsible. The data were obtained in a study of cytomegalovirus exposure and HLA in healthy donors. The V gene's germline CDR1 is MDHEN and CDR2 SYDVKM. The CDR3 runs to 11 residues. Findings of the study overall: By HLA locus, TCR association rates varied in a later analysis, with DRB1 showing the most and HLA-C the fewest.

Primers included in the PCR were 60 Vbeta and 13 Jbeta primers. Profiled with immunoSEQ multiplex PCR; TCRdb holds only in-frame clones, not every one. The table records some 150,000 clones, 80% to 85% of them present only once. There were likely unrecorded immune exposures, though donors were nominally healthy when sampled. The rearrangement joins TRBV28 to TRBJ2-5; perhaps TRBD1 as D (5 bases). This TCR was recovered from a boy aged 2-15 years in good health and CMV-seronegative. Material: PBMCs. CDR3 amino acids: CASSFLGPEDF. The CDR3 DNA reads TGTGCCAGCAGTTTTTTGGGGCCAGAGGACTTC.